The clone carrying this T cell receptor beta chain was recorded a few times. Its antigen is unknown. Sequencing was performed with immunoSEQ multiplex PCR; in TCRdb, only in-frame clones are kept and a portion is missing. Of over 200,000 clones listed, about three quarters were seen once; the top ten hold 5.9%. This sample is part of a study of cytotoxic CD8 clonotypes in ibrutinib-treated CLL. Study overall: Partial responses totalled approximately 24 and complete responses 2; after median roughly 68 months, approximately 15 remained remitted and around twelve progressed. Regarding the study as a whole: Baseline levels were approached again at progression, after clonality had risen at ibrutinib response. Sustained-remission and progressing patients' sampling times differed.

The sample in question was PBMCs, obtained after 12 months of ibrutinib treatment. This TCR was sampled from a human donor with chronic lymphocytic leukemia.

DNA of the CDR3: TGCAGCGTTGAAGGCGGGGGCCGGGGCTATGGCTACACCTTC. This translates into CSVEGGGRGYGYTF. V usage is TRBV29-1 and J usage is TRBJ1-2, with D possibly matching TRBD1 (6 bases). V lost 1 base to trimming and J lost 4 bases, with 13 bases between them. Germline values: CDR1 SQVTM, CDR2 ANQGSEA. The CDR3 has 14 amino acids. Together with reference TRBV29-1 and TRBJ1-2, the CDR3 gives the full variable domain: SAVISQKPSRDICQRGTSLTIQCQVDSQVTMMFWYRQQPGQSLTLIATANQGSEATYESGFVIDKFPISRPNLTFSTLTVSNMSPEDSSIYLCSVEGGGRGYGYTFGSGTRLTVV.